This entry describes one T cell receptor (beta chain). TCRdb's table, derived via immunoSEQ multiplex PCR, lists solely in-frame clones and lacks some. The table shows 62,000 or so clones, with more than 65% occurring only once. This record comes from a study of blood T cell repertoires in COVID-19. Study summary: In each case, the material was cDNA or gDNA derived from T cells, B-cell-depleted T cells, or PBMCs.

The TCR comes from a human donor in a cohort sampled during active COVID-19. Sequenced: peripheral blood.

CDR3 amino acids: CASSFPGGHEQYF. In nucleotides, the CDR3 is TGTGCCAGCAGCTTCCCAGGGGGCCACGAGCAGTACTTC. The rearrangement links TRBV5-6 to TRBJ2-7; 8 nucleotides line up with TRBD1. The J segment lost 5 bases and the V segment lost 2 bases, leaving 3 bases of the junction unmatched. The CDR3 is 13 residues long. Germline CDR1 and CDR2: SGHDT and YYEEEE.